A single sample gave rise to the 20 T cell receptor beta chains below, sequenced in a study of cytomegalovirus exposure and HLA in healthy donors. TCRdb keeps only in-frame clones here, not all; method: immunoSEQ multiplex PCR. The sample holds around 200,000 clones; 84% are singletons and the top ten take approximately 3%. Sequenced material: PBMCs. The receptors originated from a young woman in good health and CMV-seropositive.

The CDR3 coding sequence is TGCGCCAGCAGCTTGGGGCCCCAGGGTTCCAATTCACCCCTCCACTTT. It is translated as CASSLGPQGSNSPLHF. The chain employs TRBV5-1 and TRBJ1-6, with D perhaps TRBD1 (5 bases). The CDR3 consists of 16 residues. Germline assignment: CDR1 SGHRS and CDR2 YFSETQ. V was cut by 0 bases and J by 7 bases, with 14 bases left in between.

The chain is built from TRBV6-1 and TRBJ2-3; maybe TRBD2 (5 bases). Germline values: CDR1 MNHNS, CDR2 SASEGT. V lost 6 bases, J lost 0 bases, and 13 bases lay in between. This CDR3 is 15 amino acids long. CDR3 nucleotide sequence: TGTGCCAGCAGCGAACTAGTCCCCAGCACAGATACGCAGTATTTT. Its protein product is CASSELVPSTDTQYF.

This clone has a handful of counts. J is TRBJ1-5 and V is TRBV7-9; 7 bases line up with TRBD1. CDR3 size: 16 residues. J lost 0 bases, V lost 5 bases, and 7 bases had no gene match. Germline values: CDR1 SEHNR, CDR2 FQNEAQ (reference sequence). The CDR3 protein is CASSKDRLYSNQPQHF. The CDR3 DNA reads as TGTGCCAGCAGCAAGGACAGGTTATATAGCAATCAGCCCCAGCATTTT.

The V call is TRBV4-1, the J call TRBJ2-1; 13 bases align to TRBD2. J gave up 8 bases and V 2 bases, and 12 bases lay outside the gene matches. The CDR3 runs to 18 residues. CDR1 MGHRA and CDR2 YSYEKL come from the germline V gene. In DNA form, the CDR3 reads TGCGCCAGCAGCCAACCCGAACTAGCGGGGGGGCCCTCCCATGAGCAGTTCTTC. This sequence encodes CASSQPELAGGPSHEQFF.

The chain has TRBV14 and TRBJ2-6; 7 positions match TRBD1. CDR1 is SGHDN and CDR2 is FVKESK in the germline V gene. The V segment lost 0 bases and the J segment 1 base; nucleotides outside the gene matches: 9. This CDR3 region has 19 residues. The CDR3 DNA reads TGTGCCAGCAGCCAAGAAGGGGGCGTCGGTCGTTCTGGGGCCAACGTCCTGACTTTC. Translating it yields CASSQEGGVGRSGANVLTF.

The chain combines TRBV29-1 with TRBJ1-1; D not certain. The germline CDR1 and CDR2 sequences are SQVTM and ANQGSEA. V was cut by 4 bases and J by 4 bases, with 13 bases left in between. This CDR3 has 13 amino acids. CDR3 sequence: CSVAPAGTTEAFF. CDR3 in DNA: TGCAGCGTTGCACCCGCGGGTACCACTGAAGCTTTCTTT.

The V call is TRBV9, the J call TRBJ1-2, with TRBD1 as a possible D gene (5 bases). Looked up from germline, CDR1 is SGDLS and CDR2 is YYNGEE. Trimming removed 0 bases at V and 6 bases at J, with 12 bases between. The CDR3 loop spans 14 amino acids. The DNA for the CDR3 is TGTGCCAGCAGCGTAGCGGTAGGGGCGGATGGCTACACCTTC. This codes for CASSVAVGADGYTF.

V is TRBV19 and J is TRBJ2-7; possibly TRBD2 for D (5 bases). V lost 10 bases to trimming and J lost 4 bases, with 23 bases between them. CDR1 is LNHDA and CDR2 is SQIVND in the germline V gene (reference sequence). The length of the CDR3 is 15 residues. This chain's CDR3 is CATEFRTPLSYEQYF. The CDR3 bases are TGTGCCACCGAGTTCCGGACTCCTTTGTCTTACGAGCAGTACTTC.

CDR3 sequence reads: CASRQDRGNEKLFF. CDR3 nucleotide sequence: TGTGCCAGCAGACAGGACAGGGGGAATGAAAAACTGTTTTTT. V is TRBV6-5 and J is TRBJ1-4; 10 nucleotides align to TRBD1. CDR1 is MNHEY, CDR2 SVGAGI, per germline. The CDR3 has 14 amino acids. J lost 5 bases, V lost 6 bases, and 3 bases had no gene match.

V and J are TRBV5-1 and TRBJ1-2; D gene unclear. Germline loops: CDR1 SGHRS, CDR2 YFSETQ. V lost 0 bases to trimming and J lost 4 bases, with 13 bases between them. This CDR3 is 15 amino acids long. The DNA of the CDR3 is TGCGCCAGCAGCTTGGTTCTCCGAGGCGGCTATGGCTACACCTTC. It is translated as CASSLVLRGGYGYTF.

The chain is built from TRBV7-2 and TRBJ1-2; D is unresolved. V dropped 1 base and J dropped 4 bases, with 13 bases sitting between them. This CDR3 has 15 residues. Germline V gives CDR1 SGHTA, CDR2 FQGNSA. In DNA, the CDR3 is TGTGCCAGCAGCTTAGACGCACAAGGACTCTATGGCTACACCTTC. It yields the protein CASSLDAQGLYGYTF.

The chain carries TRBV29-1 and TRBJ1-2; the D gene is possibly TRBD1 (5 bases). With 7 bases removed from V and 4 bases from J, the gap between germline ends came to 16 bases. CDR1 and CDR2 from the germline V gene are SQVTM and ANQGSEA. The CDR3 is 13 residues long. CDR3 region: CSGGEADGYGYTF. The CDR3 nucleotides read TGCAGCGGGGGGGAAGCCGACGGCTATGGCTACACCTTC.

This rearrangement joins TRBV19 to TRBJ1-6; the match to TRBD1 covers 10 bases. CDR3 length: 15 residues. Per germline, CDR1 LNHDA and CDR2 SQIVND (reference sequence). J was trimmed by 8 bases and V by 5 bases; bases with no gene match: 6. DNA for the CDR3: TGTGCCAGTAGTTCGAGACAGGGGGCAGATTCACCCCTCCACTTT. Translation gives CASSSRQGADSPLHF.

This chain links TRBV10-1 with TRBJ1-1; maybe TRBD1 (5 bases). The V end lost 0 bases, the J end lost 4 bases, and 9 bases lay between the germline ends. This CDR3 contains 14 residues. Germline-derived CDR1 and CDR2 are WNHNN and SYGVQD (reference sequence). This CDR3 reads CASSESQGGTEAFF. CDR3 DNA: TGCGCCAGCAGTGAGTCTCAGGGTGGCACTGAAGCTTTCTTT.

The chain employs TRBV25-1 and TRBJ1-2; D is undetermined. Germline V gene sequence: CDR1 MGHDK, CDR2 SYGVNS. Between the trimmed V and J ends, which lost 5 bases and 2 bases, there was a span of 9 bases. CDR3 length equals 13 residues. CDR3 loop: CASSIRENYGYTF. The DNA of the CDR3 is TGTGCCAGCAGTATAAGGGAGAACTATGGCTACACCTTC.

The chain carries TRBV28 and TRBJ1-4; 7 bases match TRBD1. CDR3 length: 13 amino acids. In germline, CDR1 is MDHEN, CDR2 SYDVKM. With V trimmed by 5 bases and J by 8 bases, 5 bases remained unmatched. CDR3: CASSNRGREKLFF. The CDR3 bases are TGTGCCAGCAGTAACAGGGGAAGGGAAAAACTGTTTTTT.

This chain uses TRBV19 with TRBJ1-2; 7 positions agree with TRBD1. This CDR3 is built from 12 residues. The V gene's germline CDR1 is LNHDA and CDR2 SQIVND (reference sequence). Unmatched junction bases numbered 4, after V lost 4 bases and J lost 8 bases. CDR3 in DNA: TGTGCCAGTAGTACCAGGACAGGAGGCTACACCTTC. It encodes CASSTRTGGYTF.

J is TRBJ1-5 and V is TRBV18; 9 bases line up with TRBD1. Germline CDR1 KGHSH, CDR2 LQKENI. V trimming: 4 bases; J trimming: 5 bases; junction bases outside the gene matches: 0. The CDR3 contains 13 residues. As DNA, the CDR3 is TGTGCCAGCTCACGGACAGGGGATCAGCCCCAGCATTTT. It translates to CASSRTGDQPQHF.

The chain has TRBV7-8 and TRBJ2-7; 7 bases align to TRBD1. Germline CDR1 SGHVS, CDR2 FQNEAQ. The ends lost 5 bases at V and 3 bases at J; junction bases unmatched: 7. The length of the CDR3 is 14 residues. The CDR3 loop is CASSPVTGSYEQYF. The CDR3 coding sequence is TGTGCCAGCAGCCCCGTGACAGGGAGCTACGAGCAGTACTTC.

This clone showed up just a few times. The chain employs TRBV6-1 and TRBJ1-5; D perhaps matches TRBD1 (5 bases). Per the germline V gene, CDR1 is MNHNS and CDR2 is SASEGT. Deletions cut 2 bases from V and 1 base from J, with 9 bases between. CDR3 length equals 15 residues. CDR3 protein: CASSEWAGSNQPQHF. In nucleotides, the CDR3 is TGTGCCAGCAGTGAATGGGCAGGGAGCAATCAGCCCCAGCATTTT.